The 8 T cell receptor beta chains reported below all come from one sample, sequenced in a study of cytomegalovirus exposure and HLA in healthy donors. In the PCR, 60 Vbeta and 13 Jbeta primers were used. TCRdb keeps only in-frame clones here, not all; method: immunoSEQ multiplex PCR. The sample consists of approximately 110,000 clones, around four fifths of them appearing once. Sample: PBMCs. The receptors stem from a woman between 40 and 55 years old in good health and CMV-seropositive.

The V gene is TRBV28, the J gene TRBJ1-5, with TRBD1 matching over 9 bases. CDR3 length: 21 amino acids. V trimming: 3 bases; J trimming: 2 bases; junction bases outside the gene matches: 20. Germline-derived CDR1 and CDR2 are MDHEN and SYDVKM. CDR3 in amino acids: CASSLLLWESGRTGGNQPQHF. The CDR3 DNA sequence: TGTGCCAGCAGTTTGCTCCTGTGGGAGTCCGGGCGGACAGGGGGCAATCAGCCCCAGCATTTT.

This rearrangement joins TRBV7-9 to TRBJ1-1; unclear D gene. CDR1 is SEHNR, CDR2 FQNEAQ, per germline (reference sequence). This CDR3 has 13 amino acids. Trimming stripped 3 bases from V and 0 bases from J, with 5 bases between. This chain's CDR3 is CASSFSMNTEAFF. DNA for the CDR3: TGTGCCAGCAGCTTTTCTATGAACACTGAAGCTTTCTTT.

The chain carries TRBV11-2 and TRBJ1-2; the D gene is possibly TRBD1 (5 bases). This CDR3 has 13 amino acids. CDR1 and CDR2 (germline): SGHAT, FQNNGV. Trimming removed 5 bases at V and 5 bases at J, with 12 bases between. CDR3 nucleotides: TGTGCCAGCAGCCTACGGCAGGGATATGGCTACACCTTC. Translated: CASSLRQGYGYTF.

This clone has only one observation. The V and J genes are TRBV11-3 and TRBJ2-5; D is undetermined. The DNA end lines up better with TRBJ2-7; the J call may be wrong. From germline, CDR1 is SGHNT and CDR2 YENEEA. There are 15 residues in the CDR3. CDR3 region: CASSSHDGTRGEQYF. DNA of the CDR3: TGTGCCAGCTCCTCTCACGACGGAACCCGCGGCGAGCAGTACTTC.

The V call is TRBV27, the J call TRBJ1-2; the D gene is possibly TRBD1 (6 bases). Trimming took off 5 bases at V and 5 bases at J, with 15 bases between the two ends. The germline V gene has CDR1 MNHEY and CDR2 SMNVEV (reference sequence). The CDR3 consists of 14 residues. CDR3: CASSPRDTLYGYTF. For the CDR3, the DNA is TGTGCCAGCAGTCCCCGGGACACTTTATATGGCTACACCTTC.

This clone was observed a single time. The CDR3 DNA is TGTGCTAGTGGTTTGGGGACAGGGACGCATGAAAAACTGTTTTTT. Translated, it gives CASGLGTGTHEKLFF. The chain carries TRBV12-5 and TRBJ1-4; TRBD1 aligns across 8 bases. After removal of 1 base from V and 6 bases from J, the junction contained 4 bases not matched to a gene. Germline V CDR1 and CDR2: LGHNT, FRNRAP. The CDR3 totals 15 residues.

V gene TRBV5-1 combines with J gene TRBJ2-7; D is perhaps TRBD2 (6 bases). V lost 0 bases to trimming and J lost 7 bases, with 14 bases between them. CDR1 and CDR2 from the germline V gene are SGHRS and YFSETQ. CDR3 length: 14 amino acids. The CDR3 DNA is TGCGCCAGCAGCTTGGGTTCGGGAGCGGTTGAGCAGTACTTC. Protein: CASSLGSGAVEQYF.

This rearrangement joins TRBV27 to TRBJ2-7; possible D gene TRBD1, 6 bases. This CDR3 contains 12 residues. The ends were cut back, 5 bases at V and 4 bases at J, with 9 bases in the middle. Per germline, CDR1 MNHEY and CDR2 SMNVEV (reference sequence). CDR3 nucleotides: TGTGCCAGCAGTAACAGGGTTTACGAGCAGTACTTC. Protein product: CASSNRVYEQYF.